These 10 T cell receptor beta chains were all obtained from the same sample, sequenced in a study of control samples from healthy donors and cancer patients. Here immunoSEQ multiplex PCR was the method, and the copy in TCRdb shows in-frame clones only, minus some. The sample gives some 140,000 clones, 90% to 95% of which show up once; approximately 6% is in the top ten. Sequencing input: blood. Receptors originate from a middle-aged man in good health.

The chain combines TRBV12-5 with TRBJ1-2; 9 bases are a match to TRBD1. Germline loops: CDR1 LGHNT, CDR2 FRNRAP. With 1 base clipped from V and 7 bases from J, the junction kept 7 bases outside the gene matches. The CDR3 consists of 15 residues. The DNA for the CDR3 is TGTGCTAGTGGTTTGGGGGGGACAGGGACCCGTGGCTACACCTTC. Protein: CASGLGGTGTRGYTF. Supplemented by reference TRBV12-5 and TRBJ1-2, the full variable domain reads DARVTQTPRHKVTEMGQEVTMRCQPILGHNTVFWYRQTMMQGLELLAYFRNRAPLDDSGMPKDRFSAEMPDATLATLKIQPSEPRDSAVYFCASGLGGTGTRGYTFGSGTRLTVV.

J is TRBJ2-5 and V is TRBV3-1 (or the pseudogene TRBV3-2); 8 bases are shared with TRBD1. The CDR3 runs 15 residues. Germline trimming cut 7 bases from V and 5 bases from J; bases unmatched to any gene: 12. The V gene's germline CDR1 is LGHDT and CDR2 YNNKEL (reference sequence). This chain's CDR3 is CASIHAGGSEETQYF. CDR3 bases: TGTGCCAGCATCCATGCAGGGGGCTCTGAGGAGACCCAGTACTTC.

The chain links TRBV6-5 to TRBJ1-1; no clear D. The CDR3 totals 15 residues. Between the trimmed V and J ends, which lost 7 bases and 0 bases, there was a span of 15 bases. Germline V gene sequence: CDR1 MNHEY, CDR2 SVGAGI. The CDR3 DNA reads as TGTGCCAGCACAAAGCACGGCCGGGTGAACACTGAAGCTTTCTTT. Amino acid sequence: CASTKHGRVNTEAFF.

J is TRBJ2-5 and V is TRBV7-9, with 10 bases lining up with TRBD1. CDR1 SEHNR and CDR2 FQNEAQ come from the germline V gene (reference sequence). The CDR3 runs to 13 residues. V dropped 5 bases and J dropped 4; count of bases not matched to a gene: 1. The CDR3 loop reads CASSRDRGETQYF. The CDR3 nucleotides read TGTGCCAGCAGCCGGGACAGGGGAGAGACCCAGTACTTC.

The J gene is TRBJ1-2, the V gene TRBV7-2, with 8 bases that match TRBD1. The V gene's germline CDR1 is SGHTA and CDR2 FQGNSA. J lost 7 bases, V lost 5 bases, and 9 bases had no gene match. The CDR3 has 14 amino acids. CDR3: CASSLTGQGFGYTF. CDR3 DNA: TGTGCCAGCAGCCTAACCGGACAGGGTTTTGGCTACACCTTC.

This clone was picked up one time. V gene TRBV19 combines with J gene TRBJ2-1, with TRBD2 identical over 9 bases. CDR3 length equals 14 residues. J gave up 2 bases and V 4 bases, and 0 bases lay outside the gene matches. The germline V gene has CDR1 LNHDA and CDR2 SQIVND (reference sequence). CDR3 residues: CASSSGGAYNEQFF. As DNA, the CDR3 is TGTGCCAGTAGTAGCGGGGGGGCCTACAATGAGCAGTTCTTC.

This chain joins TRBV4-1 and TRBJ1-2, with 7 bases aligning to TRBD1. The CDR3 contains 17 residues. The V and J ends lost 2 bases and 8 bases, in that order; junction bases with no gene match: 17. Germline CDR1 MGHRA, CDR2 YSYEKL. CDR3 amino acids: CASSQSEGVKGAHGYTF. CDR3 nucleotide sequence: TGCGCCAGCAGCCAATCCGAAGGGGTCAAGGGGGCGCACGGCTACACCTTC.

The rearrangement joins TRBV9 to TRBJ1-4; possible D gene TRBD1, 5 bases. This CDR3 is built from 16 residues. Trimming pared 5 bases from V and 5 bases from J, leaving 19 bases between. Germline lookup yields CDR1 SGDLS and CDR2 YYNGEE. DNA of the CDR3: TGTGCCAGCAGTCAGCGCCCAGGGACCCAAAATGAAAAACTGTTTTTT. Translated, it gives CASSQRPGTQNEKLFF.

This chain connects TRBV10-2 to TRBJ2-3; TRBD2 might be the D (5 bases). Germline values: CDR1 WSHSY, CDR2 SAAADI. This CDR3 is built from 14 residues. V lost 6 bases and J lost 6, with 16 bases in between. Written as DNA, the CDR3 is TGCGCCAGCAGCCTGGACTGGGATGGGGATACGCAGTATTTT. Translated, it gives CASSLDWDGDTQYF.

This clone was seen a few times. This rearrangement joins TRBV27 to TRBJ1-2; 10 bases align to TRBD1. Unmatched junction bases numbered 6, after V lost 5 bases and J lost 6 bases. Germline V lookup: CDR1 MNHEY, CDR2 SMNVEV (reference sequence). The CDR3 length is 14 residues. The DNA of the CDR3 is TGTGCCAGCAGTGGTCGGGGACAGGGGCATGGCTACACCTTC. It specifies CASSGRGQGHGYTF.